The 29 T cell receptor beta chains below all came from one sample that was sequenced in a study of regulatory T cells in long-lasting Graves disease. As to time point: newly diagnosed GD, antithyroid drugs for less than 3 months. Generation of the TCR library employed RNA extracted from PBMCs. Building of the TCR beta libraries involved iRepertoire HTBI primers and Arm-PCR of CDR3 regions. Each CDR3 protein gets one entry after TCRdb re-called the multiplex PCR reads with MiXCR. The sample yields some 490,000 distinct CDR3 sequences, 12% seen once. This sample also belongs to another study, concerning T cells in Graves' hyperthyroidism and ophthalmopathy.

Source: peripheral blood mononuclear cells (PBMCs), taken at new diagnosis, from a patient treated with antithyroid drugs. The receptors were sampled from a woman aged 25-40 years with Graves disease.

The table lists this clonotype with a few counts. CDR3: CASIGPGKPTNLNEQFF. The DNA of the CDR3 is TGTGCCAGCATCGGTCCGGGAAAGCCTACTAACCTCAATGAGCAGTTCTTC. This chain connects TRBV6-2 or TRBV6-3 to TRBJ2-1; TRBD2 might be the D (5 bases). The CDR3 covers 17 residues. The V and J ends lost 7 bases and 6 bases respectively, with 25 bases between them. Germline V gene data show CDR1 as MNHEY and CDR2 as SVGEGT.

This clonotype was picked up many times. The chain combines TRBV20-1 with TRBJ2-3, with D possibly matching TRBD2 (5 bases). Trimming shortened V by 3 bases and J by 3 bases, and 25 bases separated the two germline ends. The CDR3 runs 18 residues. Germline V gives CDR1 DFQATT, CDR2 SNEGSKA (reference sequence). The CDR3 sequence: CSASWLQAEALWTDTQYF. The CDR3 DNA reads TGCAGTGCTAGTTGGTTACAAGCGGAGGCACTTTGGACAGATACGCAGTATTTT.

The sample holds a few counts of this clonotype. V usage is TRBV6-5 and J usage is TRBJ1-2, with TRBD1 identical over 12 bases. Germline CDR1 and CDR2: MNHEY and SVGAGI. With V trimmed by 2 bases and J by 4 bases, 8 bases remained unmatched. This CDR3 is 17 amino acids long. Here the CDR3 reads CASSYGGQGAPSYGYTF. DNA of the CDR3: TGTGCCAGCAGTTACGGGGGACAGGGGGCGCCGTCCTATGGCTACACCTTC.

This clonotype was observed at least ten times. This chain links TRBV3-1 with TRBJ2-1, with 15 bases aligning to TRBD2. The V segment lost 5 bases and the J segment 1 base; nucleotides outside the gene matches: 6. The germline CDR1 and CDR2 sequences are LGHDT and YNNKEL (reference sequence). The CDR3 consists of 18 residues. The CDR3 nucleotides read TGTGCCAGCAGCTACGGGACTAGCGGGAGGACTTCCTACAATGAGCAGTTCTTC. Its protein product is CASSYGTSGRTSYNEQFF.

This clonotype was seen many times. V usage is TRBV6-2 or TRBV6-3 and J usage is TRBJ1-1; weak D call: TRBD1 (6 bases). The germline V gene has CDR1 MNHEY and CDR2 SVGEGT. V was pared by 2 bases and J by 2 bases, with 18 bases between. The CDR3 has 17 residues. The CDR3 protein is CASSYDLAGAFNTEAFF. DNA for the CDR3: TGTGCCAGCAGTTACGACCTCGCGGGGGCCTTTAACACTGAAGCTTTCTTT.

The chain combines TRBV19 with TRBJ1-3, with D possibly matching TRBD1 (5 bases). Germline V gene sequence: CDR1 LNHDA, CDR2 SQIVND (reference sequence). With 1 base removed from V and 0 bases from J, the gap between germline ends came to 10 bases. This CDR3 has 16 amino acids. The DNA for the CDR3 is TGTGCCAGTAGTATAGTAGCAGGGCCCTCTGGAAACACCATATATTTT. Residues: CASSIVAGPSGNTIYF.

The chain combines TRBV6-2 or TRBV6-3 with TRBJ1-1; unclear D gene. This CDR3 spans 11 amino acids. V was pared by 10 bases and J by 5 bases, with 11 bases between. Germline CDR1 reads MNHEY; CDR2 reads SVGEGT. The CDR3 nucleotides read TGTGCCAACTGGGGAGGTACTGAAGCTTTCTTT. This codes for CANWGGTEAFF.

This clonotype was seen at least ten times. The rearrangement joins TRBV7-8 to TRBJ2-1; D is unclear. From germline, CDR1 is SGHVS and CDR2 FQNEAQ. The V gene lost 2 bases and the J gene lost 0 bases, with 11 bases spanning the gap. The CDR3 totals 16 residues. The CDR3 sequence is CASSLSAPGSYNEQFF. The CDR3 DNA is TGTGCCAGCAGCTTATCAGCTCCTGGCTCCTACAATGAGCAGTTCTTC.

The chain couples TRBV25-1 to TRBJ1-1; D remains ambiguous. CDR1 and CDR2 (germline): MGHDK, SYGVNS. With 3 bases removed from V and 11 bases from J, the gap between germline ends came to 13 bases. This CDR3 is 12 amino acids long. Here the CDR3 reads CASSDPFGMAFF. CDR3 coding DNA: TGTGCCAGCAGTGACCCCTTTGGAATGGCTTTCTTT. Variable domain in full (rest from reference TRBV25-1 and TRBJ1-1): EADIYQTPRYLVIGTGKKITLECSQTMGHDKMYWYQQDPGMELHLIHYSYGVNSTEKGDLSSESTVSRIRTEHFPLTLESARPSHTSQYLCASSDPFGMAFFGQGTRLTVV.

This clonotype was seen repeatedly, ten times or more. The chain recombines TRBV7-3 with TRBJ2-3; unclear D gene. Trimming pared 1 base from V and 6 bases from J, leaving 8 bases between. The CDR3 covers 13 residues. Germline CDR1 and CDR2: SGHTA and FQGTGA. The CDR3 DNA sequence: TGTGCCAGCAGCTTAATGGGTCGGGATACGCAGTATTTT. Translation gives CASSLMGRDTQYF.

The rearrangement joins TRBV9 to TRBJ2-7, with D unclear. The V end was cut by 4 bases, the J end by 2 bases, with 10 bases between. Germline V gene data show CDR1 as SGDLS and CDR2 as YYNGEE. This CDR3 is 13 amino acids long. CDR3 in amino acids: CASSTPPAYEQYF. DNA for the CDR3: TGTGCCAGCAGCACCCCCCCAGCCTACGAGCAGTACTTC.

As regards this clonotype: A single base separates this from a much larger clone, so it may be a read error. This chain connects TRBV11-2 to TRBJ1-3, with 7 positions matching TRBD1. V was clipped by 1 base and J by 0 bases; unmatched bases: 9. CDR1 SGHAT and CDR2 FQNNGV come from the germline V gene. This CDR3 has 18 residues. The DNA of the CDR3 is TGTGCCAGCAGCTTAGGGACAGGCCAGCCCCTCTCTGGAAACACCATATATTTT. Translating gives CASSLGTGQPLSGNTIYF. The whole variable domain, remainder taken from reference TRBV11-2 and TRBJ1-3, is EAGVAQSPRYKIIEKRQSVAFWCNPISGHATLYWYQQILGQGPKLLIQFQNNGVVDDSQLPKDRFSAERLKGVDSTLKIQPAKLEDSAVYLCASSLGTGQPLSGNTIYFGEGSWLTVV.

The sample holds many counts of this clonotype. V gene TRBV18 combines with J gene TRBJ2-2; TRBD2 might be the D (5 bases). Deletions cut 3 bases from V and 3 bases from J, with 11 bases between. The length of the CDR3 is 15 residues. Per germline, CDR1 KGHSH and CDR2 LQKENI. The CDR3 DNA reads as TGTGCCAGCTCACCGGGAGAGTGGTACACCGGGGAGCTGTTTTTT. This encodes CASSPGEWYTGELFF.

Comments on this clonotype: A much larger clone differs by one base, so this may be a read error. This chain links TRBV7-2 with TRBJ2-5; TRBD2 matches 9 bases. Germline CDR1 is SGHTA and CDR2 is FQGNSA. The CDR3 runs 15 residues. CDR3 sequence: CVSSLRREGQGTQYF. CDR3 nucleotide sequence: TGTGTCAGCAGCTTAAGGCGGGAGGGCCAAGGGACCCAGTACTTC.

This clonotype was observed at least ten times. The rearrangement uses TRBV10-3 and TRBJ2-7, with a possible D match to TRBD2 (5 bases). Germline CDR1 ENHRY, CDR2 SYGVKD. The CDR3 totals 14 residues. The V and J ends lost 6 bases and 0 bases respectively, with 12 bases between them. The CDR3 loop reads CAISYGISSYEQYF. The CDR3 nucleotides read TGTGCCATCAGCTACGGGATATCCTCCTACGAGCAGTACTTC.

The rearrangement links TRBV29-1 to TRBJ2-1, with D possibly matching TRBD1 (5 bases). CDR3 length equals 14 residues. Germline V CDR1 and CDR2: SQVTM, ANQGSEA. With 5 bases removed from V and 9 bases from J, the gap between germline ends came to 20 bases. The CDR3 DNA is TGCAGCGTTTTAGGAACTCCCCAGGGTGTTGAGCAGTTCTTC. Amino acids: CSVLGTPQGVEQFF.

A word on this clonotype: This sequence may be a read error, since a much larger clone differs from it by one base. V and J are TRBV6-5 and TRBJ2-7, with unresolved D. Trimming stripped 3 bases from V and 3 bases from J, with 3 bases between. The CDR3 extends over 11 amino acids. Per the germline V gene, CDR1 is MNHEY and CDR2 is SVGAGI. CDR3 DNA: TGTGCCAGCAGTTATGTCTACGAGCAGTACTTC. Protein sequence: CASSYVYEQYF.

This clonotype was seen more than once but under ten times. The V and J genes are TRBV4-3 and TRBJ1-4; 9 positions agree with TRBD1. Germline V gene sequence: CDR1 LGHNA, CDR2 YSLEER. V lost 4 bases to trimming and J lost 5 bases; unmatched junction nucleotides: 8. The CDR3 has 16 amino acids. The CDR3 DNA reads TGCGCCAGCAGCCTAACAGGGGGCCACCCGAATGAAAAACTGTTTTTT. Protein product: CASSLTGGHPNEKLFF.

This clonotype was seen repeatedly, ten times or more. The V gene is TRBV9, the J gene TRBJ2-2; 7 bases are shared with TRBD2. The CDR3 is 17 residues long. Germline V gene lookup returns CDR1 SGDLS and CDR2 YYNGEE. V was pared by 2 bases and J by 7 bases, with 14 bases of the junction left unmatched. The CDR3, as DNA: TGTGCCAGCAGCGTTGGGAGGGGCTTCGGGGAGGACGGGGAGCTGTTTTTT. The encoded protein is CASSVGRGFGEDGELFF.

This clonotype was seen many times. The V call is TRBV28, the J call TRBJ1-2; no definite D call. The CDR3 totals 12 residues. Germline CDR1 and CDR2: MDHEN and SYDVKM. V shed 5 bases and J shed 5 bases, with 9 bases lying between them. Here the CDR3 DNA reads TGTGCCAGCAGTCCGGTAGGGTATGGCTACACCTTC. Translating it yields CASSPVGYGYTF.

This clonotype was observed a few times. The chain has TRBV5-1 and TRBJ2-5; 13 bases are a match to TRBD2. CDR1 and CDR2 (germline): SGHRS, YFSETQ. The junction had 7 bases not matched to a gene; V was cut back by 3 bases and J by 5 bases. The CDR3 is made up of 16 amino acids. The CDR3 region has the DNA TGCGCCAGCAGCTGGACTAGCGGGAGTTTGGCGGAGACCCAGTACTTC. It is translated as CASSWTSGSLAETQYF.

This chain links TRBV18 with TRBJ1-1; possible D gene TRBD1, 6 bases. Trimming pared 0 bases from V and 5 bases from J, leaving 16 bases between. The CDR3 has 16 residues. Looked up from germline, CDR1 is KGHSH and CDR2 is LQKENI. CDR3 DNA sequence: TGTGCCAGCTCACCACCAGAGTCCAGGGGAAGGACTGAAGCTTTCTTT. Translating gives CASSPPESRGRTEAFF.

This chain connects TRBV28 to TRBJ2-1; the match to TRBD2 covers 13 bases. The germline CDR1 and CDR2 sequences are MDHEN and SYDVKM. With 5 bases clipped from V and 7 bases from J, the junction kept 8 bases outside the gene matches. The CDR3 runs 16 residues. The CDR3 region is CASSRTSGSFRNEQFF. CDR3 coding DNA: TGTGCCAGCAGTCGGACTAGCGGGAGCTTCAGGAATGAGCAGTTCTTC.

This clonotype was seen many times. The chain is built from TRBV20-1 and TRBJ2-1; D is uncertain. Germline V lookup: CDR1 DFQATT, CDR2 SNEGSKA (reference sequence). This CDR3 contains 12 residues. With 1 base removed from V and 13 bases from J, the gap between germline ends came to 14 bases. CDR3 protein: CSARGDGRTQFF. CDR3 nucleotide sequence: TGCAGTGCTAGAGGAGATGGCAGGACCCAGTTCTTC.

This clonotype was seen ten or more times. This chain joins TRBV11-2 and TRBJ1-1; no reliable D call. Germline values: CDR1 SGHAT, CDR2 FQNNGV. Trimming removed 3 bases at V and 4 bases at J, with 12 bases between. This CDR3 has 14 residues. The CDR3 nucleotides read TGTGCCAGCAGCTTCTTCGGCGGTCCCACTGAAGCTTTCTTT. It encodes CASSFFGGPTEAFF.

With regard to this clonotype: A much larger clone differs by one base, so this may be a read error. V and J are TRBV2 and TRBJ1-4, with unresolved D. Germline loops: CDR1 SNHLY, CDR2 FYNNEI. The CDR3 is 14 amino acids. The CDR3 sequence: CATLGWPEEEKQFF. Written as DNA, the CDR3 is TGTGCCACCCTAGGGTGGCCCGAAGAGGAAAAACAGTTTTTT.

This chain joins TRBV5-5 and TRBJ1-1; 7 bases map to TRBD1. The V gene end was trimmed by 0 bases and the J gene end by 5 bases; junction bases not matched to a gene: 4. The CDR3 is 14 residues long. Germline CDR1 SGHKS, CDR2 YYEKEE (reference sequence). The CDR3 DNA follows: TGTGCCAGCAGCTTGGTACAGGGGAAAACTGAAGCTTTCTTT. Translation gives CASSLVQGKTEAFF.

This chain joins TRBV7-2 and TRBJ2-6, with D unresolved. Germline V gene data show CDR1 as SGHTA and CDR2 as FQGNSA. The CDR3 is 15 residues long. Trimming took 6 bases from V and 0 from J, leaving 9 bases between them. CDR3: CASSFASSGANVLTF. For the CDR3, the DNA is TGTGCCAGCAGTTTTGCGTCCTCTGGGGCCAACGTCCTGACTTTC. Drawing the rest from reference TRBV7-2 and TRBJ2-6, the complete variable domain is GAGVSQSPSNKVTEKGKDVELRCDPISGHTALYWYRQSLGQGLEFLIYFQGNSAPDKSGLPSDRFSAERTGGSVSTLTIQRTQQEDSAVYLCASSFASSGANVLTFGAGSRLTVL.

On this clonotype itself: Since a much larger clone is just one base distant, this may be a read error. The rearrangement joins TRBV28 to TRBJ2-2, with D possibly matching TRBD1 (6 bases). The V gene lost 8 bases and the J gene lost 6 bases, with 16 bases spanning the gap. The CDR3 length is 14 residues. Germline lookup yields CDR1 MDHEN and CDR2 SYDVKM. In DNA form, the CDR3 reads TGTGCCAGCCGGACAGAATCTCTCGCCGGGGAGCTGTTTTTT. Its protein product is CASRTESLAGELFF.